These 20 T cell receptor beta chains share one sample of origin, sequenced in a study of blood T cell repertoires in COVID-19. The protocol was immunoSEQ multiplex PCR, while the TCRdb copy is restricted to in-frame clones and leaves out a portion. This table holds around 210,000 clones, roughly 82% found once. Sequencing was carried out using peripheral blood. The source of these receptors is a human donor in a cohort sampled during active COVID-19.

The V call is TRBV28, the J call TRBJ1-4, with D unclear. V lost 6 bases and J lost 8, with 19 bases in between. CDR1 MDHEN and CDR2 SYDVKM come from the germline V gene. This CDR3 contains 15 residues. This CDR3 reads CASRSPLGVEEKLFF. As DNA, the CDR3 is TGTGCCAGCAGATCCCCTCTCGGTGTCGAGGAAAAACTGTTTTTT. The variable domain in full, completed from reference TRBV28 and TRBJ1-4, reads DVKVTQSSRYLVKRTGEKVFLECVQDMDHENMFWYRQDPGLGLRLIYFSYDVKMKEKGDIPEGYSVSREKKERFSLILESASTNQTSMYLCASRSPLGVEEKLFFGSGTQLSVL.

This chain joins TRBV5-6 and TRBJ1-2; 12 bases line up with TRBD1. Trimming removed 0 bases from V and 5 bases from J; junction bases left unmatched: 8. This CDR3 is 17 amino acids long. Germline V CDR1 and CDR2: SGHDT, YYEEEE. CDR3 protein: CASSLAPGQGALYGYTF. The DNA for the CDR3 is TGTGCCAGCAGCTTGGCTCCGGGACAGGGGGCGCTGTATGGCTACACCTTC.

V is TRBV18 and J is TRBJ1-5, with 8 positions matching TRBD1. The CDR3 length is 15 residues. Germline V CDR1 and CDR2: KGHSH, LQKENI. V dropped 4 bases and J dropped 12; count of bases not matched to a gene: 14. The CDR3 DNA reads TGTGCCAGCTCACAAGACAGGGGTCCCCTAAACTTCCAGCATTTT. It yields the protein CASSQDRGPLNFQHF.

CDR3 region: CASSILVAGAYEQYF. CDR3 nucleotide sequence: TGTGCCAGTAGTATTTTGGTAGCGGGAGCCTACGAGCAGTACTTC. This rearrangement joins TRBV19 to TRBJ2-7; TRBD2 matches at 9 bases. The CDR3 extends over 15 amino acids. V lost 3 bases to trimming and J lost 2 bases; unmatched junction nucleotides: 5. Germline CDR1 is LNHDA and CDR2 is SQIVND (reference sequence).

The chain links TRBV19 to TRBJ2-2; maybe TRBD1 (5 bases). The germline CDR1 and CDR2 sequences are LNHDA and SQIVND (reference sequence). V was shortened by 6 bases and J by 0 bases, with 11 bases between the two germline ends. This CDR3 has 15 residues. The CDR3 here is CASRMGLANTGELFF. In DNA, the CDR3 is TGTGCCAGTAGGATGGGGCTAGCGAACACCGGGGAGCTGTTTTTT. The whole variable domain, filled in from reference TRBV19 and TRBJ2-2, reads DGGITQSPKYLFRKEGQNVTLSCEQNLNHDAMYWYRQDPGQGLRLIYYSQIVNDFQKGDIAEGYSVSREKKESFPLTVTSAQKNPTAFYLCASRMGLANTGELFFGEGSRLTVL.

The chain links TRBV4-1 to TRBJ2-7; D possibly corresponds to TRBD2 (5 bases). Trimming left V 5 bases short and J 0 bases short, with 14 bases between. The germline CDR1 and CDR2 sequences are MGHRA and YSYEKL. The CDR3 runs to 15 residues. CDR3 residues: CASSVSSGSSYEQYF. In DNA form, the CDR3 reads TGCGCCAGCAGCGTAAGCTCGGGGAGCTCCTACGAGCAGTACTTC.

V and J are TRBV9 and TRBJ2-5, with 9 bases fitting TRBD2. This CDR3 is built from 16 residues. J was trimmed by 7 bases and V by 3 bases; bases with no gene match: 13. CDR1 and CDR2 (germline): SGDLS, YYNGEE. In DNA, the CDR3 is TGTGCCAGCAGCGCTTCTGGCGGGAGGGCCGTTGTGACCCAGTACTTC. Translated, it gives CASSASGGRAVVTQYF.

The chain recombines TRBV14 with TRBJ2-7, with 7 nucleotides matching TRBD1. The CDR3 extends over 16 amino acids. The germline CDR1 and CDR2 sequences are SGHDN and FVKESK. V lost 0 bases and J lost 5; bases outside the gene matches: 10. The CDR3 nucleotides read TGTGCCAGCAGCCAAGACGAGGGGGCCATCTTCCACGAGCAGTACTTC. Translation: CASSQDEGAIFHEQYF. The full variable domain, rest sourced from reference TRBV14 and TRBJ2-7, is EAGVTQFPSHSVIEKGQTVTLRCDPISGHDNLYWYRRVMGKEIKFLLHFVKESKQDESGMPNNRFLAERTGGTYSTLKVQPAELEDSGVYFCASSQDEGAIFHEQYFGPGTRLTVT.

This chain connects TRBV18 to TRBJ1-2, with TRBD1 matching over 10 bases. J was trimmed by 6 bases and V by 3 bases; bases with no gene match: 16. Germline V CDR1 and CDR2: KGHSH, LQKENI. The CDR3 extends over 18 amino acids. CDR3 nucleotides: TGTGCCAGCTCACCCCCCTTTTTCGACAGGGGGCGGATTGATGGCTACACCTTC. It is translated as CASSPPFFDRGRIDGYTF.

Only a few counts were recorded for this clone. The rearrangement links TRBV5-6 to TRBJ2-7; perhaps TRBD1 as D (5 bases). Germline V gene data show CDR1 as SGHDT and CDR2 as YYEEEE. The CDR3 is 12 residues long. Trimming cost V 0 bases and J 5 bases, with 6 bases left between them. The CDR3 coding sequence is TGTGCCAGCAGCTTGGTAGGGGACGAGCAGTACTTC. It codes for CASSLVGDEQYF.

This clone has just one count. The chain employs TRBV27 and TRBJ2-7, with TRBD2 matching over 7 bases. J gave up 6 bases and V 2 bases, and 10 bases lay outside the gene matches. Per germline, CDR1 MNHEY and CDR2 SMNVEV (reference sequence). This CDR3 is built from 15 residues. CDR3 DNA: TGTGCCAGCAGTTTACTGCGGGAGCTTGGGCGCGAGCAGTACTTC. It yields the protein CASSLLRELGREQYF.

V and J are TRBV19 and TRBJ1-4, with D perhaps TRBD1 (6 bases). Germline V gene lookup returns CDR1 LNHDA and CDR2 SQIVND (reference sequence). V dropped 10 bases and J dropped 5 bases, with 14 bases sitting between them. The CDR3 covers 13 residues. CDR3 nucleotides: TGTGCCACCCTGCGGCAGGGGAATGAAAAACTGTTTTTT. It yields the protein CATLRQGNEKLFF.

V is TRBV10-2 and J is TRBJ2-7, with 12 nucleotides matching TRBD2. Germline V gives CDR1 WSHSY, CDR2 SAAADI. The CDR3 sequence is 15 residues long. The trim removed 6 bases at V and 5 bases at J, leaving 8 bases unmatched. The CDR3 spells CASRHGTSGPHEQYF. CDR3 sequence (DNA): TGCGCCAGCAGACATGGGACTAGCGGGCCCCACGAGCAGTACTTC.

The chain employs TRBV11-2 and TRBJ2-5, with 12 bases matching TRBD2. J lost 7 bases, V lost 0 bases, and 6 bases had no gene match. This CDR3 region has 16 residues. CDR1 SGHAT and CDR2 FQNNGV come from the germline V gene. The CDR3 nucleotides are TGTGCCAGCAGCTTAGAACTAGCGGGAGGACGGGGGACCCAGTACTTC. It encodes CASSLELAGGRGTQYF.

The chain is built from TRBV28 and TRBJ1-5; 9 nucleotides match TRBD1. There are 15 residues in the CDR3. Looked up from germline, CDR1 is MDHEN and CDR2 is SYDVKM. V was pared by 5 bases and J by 5 bases, with 7 bases of the junction left unmatched. The CDR3 nucleotides read TGTGCCAGCAGTCCGGGACAGGGAAGATATCAGCCCCAGCATTTT. It codes for CASSPGQGRYQPQHF.

This chain connects TRBV15 to TRBJ2-7; 8 positions agree with TRBD1. Germline V CDR1 and CDR2: LNHNV, YYDKDF (reference sequence). V dropped 0 bases and J dropped 8; count of bases not matched to a gene: 12. The CDR3 runs 16 residues. The CDR3 DNA reads TGTGCCACCAGCAGAGATAGGGACAGGCCCCTGGGGAAGCAGTACTTC. Translation: CATSRDRDRPLGKQYF.

The chain employs TRBV19 and TRBJ2-5; a weak D match, TRBD1 (6 bases). Per the germline V gene, CDR1 is LNHDA and CDR2 is SQIVND (reference sequence). This CDR3 is built from 16 residues. The ends were cut back, 5 bases at V and 0 bases at J, with 16 bases in the middle. The CDR3 region is CASSPDRDKYQETQYF. CDR3 in DNA: TGTGCCAGTAGTCCTGACCGGGACAAGTACCAAGAGACCCAGTACTTC.

The V gene is TRBV28, the J gene TRBJ1-2; 9 bases line up with TRBD1. Germline CDR1 is MDHEN and CDR2 is SYDVKM. The CDR3 runs 16 residues. V lost 6 bases, J lost 4 bases, and 12 bases stayed unmatched. The CDR3 loop is CASRDGQGFRSYGYTF. DNA for the CDR3: TGTGCCAGCAGGGACGGACAGGGGTTTAGGAGCTATGGCTACACCTTC.

The sample holds one count of this clone. The chain has TRBV7-2 and TRBJ2-3, with D perhaps TRBD2 (6 bases). Between the trimmed V and J ends, which lost 2 bases and 5 bases, there was a span of 11 bases. In germline, CDR1 is SGHTA, CDR2 FQGNSA. The CDR3 is 14 amino acids. The CDR3 bases are TGTGCCAGCAGCTTACGGGGCGGGGTAGATACGCAGTATTTT. It translates to CASSLRGGVDTQYF.

This chain links TRBV9 with TRBJ2-7; a possible D gene is TRBD2 (6 bases). The germline V gene has CDR1 SGDLS and CDR2 YYNGEE. The V end was cut by 0 bases, the J end by 0 bases, with 16 bases between. The CDR3 runs to 17 residues. In DNA, the CDR3 is TGTGCCAGCAGCGTAGGGAGTAGCGGAGGAAGCTCCTACGAGCAGTACTTC. Its protein product is CASSVGSSGGSSYEQYF.